The 2 T cell receptor beta chains below come from one sample, sequenced in a study of T cells expressing NK-cell markers. TCRdb re-called the 5' RACE reads and shows each CDR3 protein once, DNA omitted. The table for this sample gives about 260,000 distinct CDR3 sequences. The source material was blood T cells: a sorted CD56 or NKG2C T cell subset, CD4+ or CD8+ T cells, or bulk PBMC T cells (not recorded which). The receptors come from a woman aged 18 to 75 in good health.

The rearrangement links TRBV7-9 to TRBJ2-1; TCRdb's D call of TRBD1 is untestable without DNA. CDR1 and CDR2 from the germline V gene are SEHNR and FQNEAQ (reference sequence). There are 14 residues in the CDR3. CDR3 loop: CASSSLGAYNEQFF.

The rearrangement uses TRBV5-1 and TRBJ1-2. This CDR3 contains 13 residues. Germline values: CDR1 SGHRS, CDR2 YFSETQ. CDR3 residues: CASSWGLNYGYTF.